These T cell receptor beta chains were read from a single sample in a study of blood T cell repertoires in COVID-19. Data came from immunoSEQ multiplex PCR; TCRdb stores just in-frame clones and leaves some out. The sample lists over 150,000 clones, about 86% occurring once. Source material: peripheral blood. Receptor source: a woman aged 70-85 years with COVID-19, enrolled during active disease. The conserved cysteine and the conserved F or W are not part of the CDR3 here. Fields, in order: clone size, V gene, CDR3 protein. Where a row states a size, it is once, few, many or the class of an expanded clone; other rows omit it.

>NA|TRBV5-5
ASRKTGPPSGGENEQY
>NA|TRBV5-5
ASSPYSGANVLT
>NA|TRBV16
ASSQYQEQF
>NA|TRBV10-3
AISANYRGTEAF
>NA|TRBV2
ASSTGELNYGYT
>NA|TRBV18
ASSPDTRRGDTQY
>NA|TRBV5-1
ASSLQGDTEAF
>NA|TRBV7-2
ASSLLYGGVGNEQF
>few|TRBV9
ASSVDVSMDTQY
>NA|TRBV12-3/TRBV12-4
ASSLHRGSEQY
>NA|TRBV5-1
ASSLLGTGGNTIY
>NA|TRBV10-2
ASIKRTDTEAF
>few|TRBV5-1
ARHPGLAGRNEQF
>few|TRBV3-1/TRBV3-2
ASSHVAGMGMNTEAF
>NA|TRBV2
ASSAGLAGAGDTQY
>NA|TRBV5-1
ASGTGATGELF